The sequence of this T cell receptor (beta chain) was determined in a study of blood T cell repertoires in COVID-19. At the level of the study: Samples of COVID-19 (acute and convalescent) were obtained from the United States, Italy and Spain. T cells, B-cell-depleted T cells, or PBMCs provided the cDNA or gDNA that served as material.

In the authors' methods: It was from reference gene primer amplification that nucleated cell counts were estimated. Profiling relied on immunoSEQ multiplex PCR, and the TCRdb table lists in-frame clones only, not all of them. D and trimming were read from the DNA, whereas the V and J calls and clone size are those reported in that table. The sample consists of some 180,000 clones, about nine tenths of them appearing once. Seattle researchers signed up patients amid active infection and tracked them longitudinally. V was shortened by 4 bases and J by 1 base, with 13 bases between the two germline ends. This CDR3 contains 15 residues. Germline CDR1 is SGDLS and CDR2 is YYNGEE.

The J gene is TRBJ2-3, the V gene TRBV9; possible D gene TRBD2, 7 bases. Sequences were obtained from peripheral blood. This receptor was obtained from a man aged 18 to 30 with COVID-19, enrolled during active disease. CDR3 sequence reads: CASSPQGGGTDTQYF. CDR3 sequence (DNA): TGTGCCAGCAGCCCCCAAGGGGGGGGCACAGATACGCAGTATTTT.